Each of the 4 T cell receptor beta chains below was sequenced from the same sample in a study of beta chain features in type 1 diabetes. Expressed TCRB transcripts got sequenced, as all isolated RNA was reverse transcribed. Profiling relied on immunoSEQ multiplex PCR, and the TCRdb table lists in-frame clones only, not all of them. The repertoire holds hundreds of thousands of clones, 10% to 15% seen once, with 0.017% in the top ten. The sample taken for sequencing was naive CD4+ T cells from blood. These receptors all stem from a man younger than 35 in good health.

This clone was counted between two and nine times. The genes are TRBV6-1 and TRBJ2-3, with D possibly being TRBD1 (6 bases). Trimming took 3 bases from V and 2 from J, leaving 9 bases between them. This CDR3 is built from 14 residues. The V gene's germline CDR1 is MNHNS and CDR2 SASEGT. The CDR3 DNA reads TGTGCCAGCAGTGACAGGGGTTCCACAGATACGCAGTATTTT. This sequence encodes CASSDRGSTDTQYF.

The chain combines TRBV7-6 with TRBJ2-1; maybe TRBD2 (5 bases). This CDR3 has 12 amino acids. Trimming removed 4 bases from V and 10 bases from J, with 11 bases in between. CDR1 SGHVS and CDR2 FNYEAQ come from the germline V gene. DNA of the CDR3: TGTGCCAGCAGCTCGGGGTTGTGGGAGCAGTTCTTC. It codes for CASSSGLWEQFF. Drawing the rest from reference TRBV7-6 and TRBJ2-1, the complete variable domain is GAGVSQSPRYKVTKRGQDVALRCDPISGHVSLYWYRQALGQGPEFLTYFNYEAQQDKSGLPNDRFSAERPEGSISTLTIQRTEQRDSAMYRCASSSGLWEQFFGPGTRLTVL.

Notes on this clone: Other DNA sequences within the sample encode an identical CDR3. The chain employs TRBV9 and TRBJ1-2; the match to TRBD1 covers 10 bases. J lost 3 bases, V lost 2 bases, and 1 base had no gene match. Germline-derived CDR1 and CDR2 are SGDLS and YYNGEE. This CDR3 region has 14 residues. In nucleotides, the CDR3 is TGTGCCAGCAGCGTCGGACAGGGGGACTATGGCTACACCTTC. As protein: CASSVGQGDYGYTF. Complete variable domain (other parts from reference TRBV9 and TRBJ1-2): DSGVTQTPKHLITATGQRVTLRCSPRSGDLSVYWYQQSLDQGLQFLIQYYNGEERAKGNILERFSAQQFPDLHSELNLSSLELGDSALYFCASSVGQGDYGYTFGSGTRLTVV.

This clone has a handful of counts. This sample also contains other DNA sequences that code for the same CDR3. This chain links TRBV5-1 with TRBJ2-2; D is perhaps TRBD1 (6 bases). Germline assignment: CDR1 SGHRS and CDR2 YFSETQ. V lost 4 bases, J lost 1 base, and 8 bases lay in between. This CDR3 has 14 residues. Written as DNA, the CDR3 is TGCGCCAGCAGCCTACAGGGGAACACCGGGGAGCTGTTTTTT. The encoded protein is CASSLQGNTGELFF.